These 32 T cell receptor beta chains came from one sample sequenced in a study of OX40 agonist ivuxolimab in advanced cancers. Repertoires were generated with immunoSEQ multiplex PCR, while TCRdb's copy carries only in-frame clones and drops some. The sample has tens of thousands of clones; 80% to 90% are singletons. The sequencing used CD4+ or CD8+ T cells sorted from blood, collected in a trial of the OX40 agonist ivuxolimab. Source of these receptors: an adult with an advanced solid tumor such as melanoma, head and neck, liver or kidney cancer.

This clone appeared once. The V and J genes are TRBV5-5 and TRBJ2-1, with D tentatively TRBD1 or TRBD2 (7 bases each). The CDR3 is made up of 17 amino acids. V shed 4 bases and J shed 6 bases, with 23 bases lying between them. CDR1 is SGHKS and CDR2 is YYEKEE in the germline V gene (reference sequence). DNA for the CDR3: TGTGCCAGCAGCCCAGGCCCGGGGGAGGGGGCCACCAATGAGCAGTTCTTC. Amino acid sequence: CASSPGPGEGATNEQFF.

This chain uses TRBV5-6 with TRBJ1-4; the match to TRBD1 covers 7 bases. The CDR3 extends over 13 amino acids. Germline V gene data show CDR1 as SGHDT and CDR2 as YYEEEE. The V segment lost 4 bases and the J segment 8 bases; nucleotides outside the gene matches: 5. Here the CDR3 reads CASSRDRDEKLFF. As DNA, the CDR3 is TGTGCCAGCAGCCGTGACAGGGACGAAAAACTGTTTTTT.

V is TRBV7-6 and J is TRBJ2-1, with TRBD1 identical over 12 bases. Unmatched junction bases numbered 5, after V lost 5 bases and J lost 6 bases. Germline CDR1 SGHVS, CDR2 FNYEAQ. The CDR3 is made up of 15 amino acids. CDR3 in amino acids: CASSRLGQGANEQFF. CDR3 bases: TGTGCCAGCAGCCGTCTGGGACAGGGGGCCAATGAGCAGTTCTTC.

The J gene is TRBJ2-2, the V gene TRBV9; D ambiguous. V was cut by 3 bases and J by 2 bases, with 8 bases left in between. The CDR3 extends over 14 amino acids. The germline V gene has CDR1 SGDLS and CDR2 YYNGEE. For the CDR3, the DNA is TGTGCCAGCAGCGCGCGCCCTAACACCGGGGAGCTGTTTTTT. Its translation: CASSARPNTGELFF.

The chain employs TRBV5-1 and TRBJ2-5; D is unclear. The V and J ends lost 0 bases and 5 bases respectively, with 8 bases between them. Germline V lookup: CDR1 SGHRS, CDR2 YFSETQ. The CDR3 runs 13 residues. CDR3 residues: CASSLEQMETQYF. DNA for the CDR3: TGCGCCAGCAGCTTGGAGCAGATGGAGACCCAGTACTTC.

The genes are TRBV5-1 and TRBJ2-7; the D call may be TRBD1 or TRBD2 (5 bases each). Trimming removed 4 bases from V and 7 bases from J, with 18 bases in between. This CDR3 comprises 14 residues. CDR1 and CDR2 (germline): SGHRS, YFSETQ. The CDR3 reads CASSLRGVALEQYF. CDR3 bases: TGCGCCAGCAGCCTTAGGGGAGTCGCTTTAGAGCAGTACTTC.

The rearrangement uses TRBV5-1 and TRBJ1-3; D is possibly TRBD1 (5 bases). The germline gives CDR1 SGHRS, CDR2 YFSETQ. This CDR3 contains 17 residues. V gave up 1 base and J gave up 0 bases, with 14 bases separating them. The CDR3: CASSLFPDSHSGNTIYF. CDR3 sequence (DNA): TGCGCCAGCAGCTTGTTCCCCGACAGTCACTCTGGAAACACCATATATTTT.

This clone was counted a single time. The chain uses TRBV10-2 and TRBJ2-5; TRBD1 matches 7 bases. Trimming removed 5 bases from V and 0 bases from J; junction bases left unmatched: 3. Germline V gene lookup returns CDR1 WSHSY and CDR2 SAAADI. The CDR3 runs 14 residues. CDR3 protein: CASSRDSYQETQYF. Written as DNA, the CDR3 is TGCGCCAGCAGTCGGGACAGTTACCAAGAGACCCAGTACTTC.

As for this clone: Other DNA sequences of this sample code for an identical CDR3. This rearrangement joins TRBV10-3 to TRBJ2-7, with TRBD2 matching over 10 bases. Germline lookup yields CDR1 ENHRY and CDR2 SYGVKD. The CDR3 is 14 amino acids. V was pared by 6 bases and J by 3 bases, with 5 bases of the junction left unmatched. The DNA for the CDR3 is TGTGCCATCAGAATAGCGGGAGGAAGCTACGAGCAGTACTTC. It translates to CAIRIAGGSYEQYF.

As regards this clone: The junction departs from the called germline gene at one end, perhaps through a read error. This sequence joins TRBV7-7 and TRBJ2-3; perhaps D is TRBD1 or TRBD2 (5 bases each). This CDR3 has 13 residues. Germline CDR1 reads SSHAT; CDR2 reads FNYEAQ (reference sequence). The CDR3 DNA reads TGTGCTAGCAGCCGGGACCACACAGATACGCAGTATTTT. It encodes CASSRDHTDTQYF.

V is TRBV19 and J is TRBJ2-4; D might be TRBD2 (5 bases). Germline-derived CDR1 and CDR2 are LNHDA and SQIVND (reference sequence). This CDR3 is built from 15 residues. The V gene lost 3 bases and the J gene lost 4 bases, with 13 bases spanning the gap. The CDR3 spells CASSIGEFAKNIQYF. The CDR3, as DNA: TGTGCCAGTAGTATTGGGGAGTTCGCGAAAAACATTCAGTACTTC.

The chain carries TRBV4-1 and TRBJ1-2, with D uncertain. Looked up from germline, CDR1 is MGHRA and CDR2 is YSYEKL. CDR3 length: 17 amino acids. Trimming stripped 0 bases from V and 4 bases from J, with 18 bases between. The CDR3: CASSQDSSSGTAYGYTF. The CDR3 DNA is TGCGCCAGCAGCCAAGATAGTTCTTCTGGTACAGCCTATGGCTACACCTTC.

In DNA form, the CDR3 reads TGTGCCAGCAGTTACGGAGTGGGGCAGAGGACTGAAGCTTTCTTT. Amino acid sequence: CASSYGVGQRTEAFF. The chain uses TRBV6-5 and TRBJ1-1, with D possibly being TRBD1 (5 bases). Trimming shortened V by 2 bases and J by 5 bases, and 15 bases separated the two germline ends. The germline CDR1 and CDR2 sequences are MNHEY and SVGAGI. The CDR3 contains 15 residues.

The J gene is TRBJ2-1, the V gene TRBV11-3; D is perhaps TRBD1 (5 bases). Germline V gene sequence: CDR1 SGHNT, CDR2 YENEEA. The CDR3 extends over 15 amino acids. Trimming removed 3 bases from V and 4 bases from J, with 13 bases in between. The chain's CDR3 is CASSFRQGRYNEQFF. The DNA of the CDR3 is TGTGCCAGCAGCTTCCGGCAGGGTCGGTACAATGAGCAGTTCTTC.

The count of this clone is one. The chain couples TRBV2 to TRBJ2-2, with 8 bases lining up with TRBD2. J lost 6 bases, V lost 6 bases, and 3 bases had no gene match. CDR1 is SNHLY and CDR2 is FYNNEI in the germline V gene. This CDR3 has 13 residues. In DNA, the CDR3 is TGTGCCAGCAGAACTAGCGGAGCCGGGGAGCTGTTTTTT. Its protein product is CASRTSGAGELFF.

The chain joins TRBV6-5 to TRBJ1-3; tentatively, D is TRBD1 (5 bases). The V end lost 4 bases, the J end lost 0 bases, and 13 bases lay between the germline ends. Germline CDR1 and CDR2: MNHEY and SVGAGI. CDR3 length equals 16 residues. As DNA, the CDR3 is TGTGCCAGCAGTTCACGAAGGGACCGCTCTGGAAACACCATATATTTT. This gives the protein CASSSRRDRSGNTIYF.

The chain links TRBV6-5 to TRBJ2-7; 11 bases are shared with TRBD2. The CDR3 spans 16 residues. Germline assignment: CDR1 MNHEY and CDR2 SVGAGI. V lost 0 bases to trimming and J lost 6 bases; unmatched junction nucleotides: 7. The CDR3 DNA reads as TGTGCCAGCAGTTACTCTAGGACTAGCGGGTTGGTCGAGCAGTACTTC. As protein: CASSYSRTSGLVEQYF.

This rearrangement joins TRBV7-9 to TRBJ2-7; D is perhaps TRBD2 (6 bases). Germline V gives CDR1 SEHNR, CDR2 FQNEAQ (reference sequence). V lost 5 bases to trimming and J lost 2 bases, with 13 bases between them. This CDR3 has 14 residues. CDR3: CASSPGTPPYEQYF. The CDR3 DNA follows: TGTGCCAGCAGCCCCGGGACTCCACCCTACGAGCAGTACTTC.

The chain joins TRBV14 to TRBJ2-1; 8 bases align to TRBD2. J gave up 8 bases and V 4 bases, and 4 bases lay outside the gene matches. This CDR3 contains 13 residues. The germline CDR1 and CDR2 sequences are SGHDN and FVKESK. In nucleotides, the CDR3 is TGTGCCAGCAGCCCCGGACTAGCACATGAGCAGTTCTTC. Translating it yields CASSPGLAHEQFF.

DNA for the CDR3: TGTGCCAGCAGCGCCGGGACAGCTAGCAATCAGCCCCAGCATTTT. The encoded protein is CASSAGTASNQPQHF. The gene calls are TRBV7-9 and TRBJ1-5, with TRBD1 identical over 7 bases. Germline CDR1 and CDR2: SEHNR and FQNEAQ (reference sequence). Germline trimming cut 5 bases from V and 0 bases from J; bases unmatched to any gene: 4. The CDR3 consists of 15 residues.

The chain carries TRBV29-1 and TRBJ1-4; D might be TRBD1 (6 bases). This CDR3 is built from 13 residues. The V gene's germline CDR1 is SQVTM and CDR2 ANQGSEA. V lost 2 bases and J lost 10, with 14 bases in between. The CDR3 region is CSVETPGGGKLFF. The CDR3 region has the DNA TGCAGCGTTGAAACCCCAGGAGGGGGAAAACTGTTTTTT.

This chain joins TRBV28 and TRBJ2-7; D is unresolved. The germline V gene encodes CDR1 MDHEN and CDR2 SYDVKM. The V end was cut by 5 bases, the J end by 3 bases, with 5 bases between. The CDR3 totals 11 residues. CDR3 DNA: TGTGCCAGCAGTATTTACTACGAGCAGTACTTC. It yields the protein CASSIYYEQYF.

This clone has a single count. The gene calls are TRBV12-5 and TRBJ1-2; D unresolved. Germline CDR1 LGHNT, CDR2 FRNRAP. This CDR3 spans 14 amino acids. Trimming left V 4 bases short and J 0 bases short, with 9 bases between. CDR3 sequence (DNA): TGTGCTAGTGGTTCACCGATTTCTAACTATGGCTACACCTTC. Amino acids: CASGSPISNYGYTF.

V usage is TRBV29-1 and J usage is TRBJ2-1; TRBD2 agrees at 8 bases. The trim removed 2 bases at V and 9 bases at J, leaving 12 bases unmatched. The CDR3 runs 15 residues. Germline lookup yields CDR1 SQVTM and CDR2 ANQGSEA. DNA of the CDR3: TGCAGCGTTGAATCACTAGCGGAGGCTGAGGGTGAGCAGTTCTTC. Its translation: CSVESLAEAEGEQFF.

This clone was observed a single time. The chain joins TRBV18 to TRBJ1-2, with D uncertain. V gave up 6 bases and J gave up 4 bases, with 12 bases separating them. Germline V gene lookup returns CDR1 KGHSH and CDR2 LQKENI. The CDR3 covers 13 residues. In DNA, the CDR3 is TGTGCCAGCTCCCCCCGCGAGGGCTATGGCTACACCTTC. This sequence encodes CASSPREGYGYTF.

This clone has only one observation. The chain employs TRBV9 and TRBJ2-5; 8 bases agree with TRBD2. Unmatched junction bases numbered 7, after V lost 0 bases and J lost 6 bases. This CDR3 contains 15 residues. CDR1 is SGDLS and CDR2 is YYNGEE in the germline V gene. CDR3 bases: TGTGCCAGCAGCGTAGAACCGGGAGGGCCGCAGACCCAGTACTTC. Encoded protein: CASSVEPGGPQTQYF.

The CDR3 sequence: CASSPQGTSTDTQYF. CDR3 bases: TGTGCCAGCTCACCTCAAGGGACTAGCACAGATACGCAGTATTTT. The V call is TRBV18, the J call TRBJ2-3; a weak D match, TRBD2 (6 bases). CDR1 and CDR2 (germline): KGHSH, LQKENI. This CDR3 has 15 residues. Trimming cost V 3 bases and J 0 bases, with 10 bases left between them.

The rearrangement links TRBV19 to TRBJ2-3; TRBD1 might be the D (6 bases). Between the trimmed V and J ends, which lost 6 bases and 6 bases, there was a span of 19 bases. CDR1 and CDR2 from the germline V gene are LNHDA and SQIVND (reference sequence). The CDR3 runs to 15 residues. The chain's CDR3 is CASSNLQGRLDTQYF. The CDR3 nucleotides read TGTGCCAGTAGCAACCTTCAGGGGCGCCTCGATACGCAGTATTTT.

The chain's CDR3 is CASSIGLAGDHEQFF. The CDR3 DNA follows: TGTGCCAGTAGTATCGGACTAGCGGGAGATCATGAGCAGTTCTTC. The chain employs TRBV19 and TRBJ2-1, with TRBD2 identical over 13 bases. V lost 3 bases and J lost 8; bases outside the gene matches: 4. This CDR3 has 15 residues. The germline CDR1 and CDR2 sequences are LNHDA and SQIVND (reference sequence).

J is TRBJ1-2 and V is TRBV28, with TRBD1 matching over 8 bases. With V trimmed by 5 bases and J by 4 bases, 12 bases remained unmatched. In germline, CDR1 is MDHEN, CDR2 SYDVKM. The CDR3 spans 16 residues. The CDR3 nucleotides are TGTGCCAGCAGTGTAGCCTCGGGACAGGCACTCTATGGCTACACCTTC. This encodes CASSVASGQALYGYTF.

The chain uses TRBV4-2 and TRBJ2-1; D call uncertain. Trimming took 0 bases from V and 0 from J, leaving 9 bases between them. Germline CDR1 and CDR2: LGHNA and YNFKEQ. This CDR3 comprises 16 residues. The CDR3 sequence is CASSQERSDSYNEQFF. CDR3 sequence (DNA): TGTGCCAGCAGCCAAGAAAGGAGCGACTCCTACAATGAGCAGTTCTTC.

The chain employs TRBV6-5 and TRBJ1-1, with 7 bases that match TRBD1. CDR1 is MNHEY, CDR2 SVGAGI, per germline. The CDR3 extends over 13 amino acids. V gave up 2 bases and J gave up 6 bases; unmatched junction bases: 3. The CDR3 sequence is CASSYTQGAEAFF. Written as DNA, the CDR3 is TGTGCCAGCAGTTACACTCAGGGGGCTGAAGCTTTCTTT.